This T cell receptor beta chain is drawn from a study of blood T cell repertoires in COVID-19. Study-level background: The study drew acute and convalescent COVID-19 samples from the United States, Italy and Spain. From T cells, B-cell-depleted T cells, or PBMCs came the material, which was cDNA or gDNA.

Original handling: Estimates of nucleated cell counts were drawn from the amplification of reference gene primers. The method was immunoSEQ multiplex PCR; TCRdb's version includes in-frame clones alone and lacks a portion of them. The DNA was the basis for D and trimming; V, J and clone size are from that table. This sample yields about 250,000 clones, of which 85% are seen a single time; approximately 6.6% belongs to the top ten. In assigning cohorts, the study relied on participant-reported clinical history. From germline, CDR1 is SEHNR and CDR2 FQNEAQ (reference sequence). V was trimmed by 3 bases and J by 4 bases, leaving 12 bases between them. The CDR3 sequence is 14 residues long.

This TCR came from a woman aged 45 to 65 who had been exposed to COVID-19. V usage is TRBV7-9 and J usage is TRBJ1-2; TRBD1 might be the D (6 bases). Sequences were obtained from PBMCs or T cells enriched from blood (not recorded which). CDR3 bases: TGTGCCAGCAGCTTGGGGGCGGATGTCTATGGCTACACCTTC. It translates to CASSLGADVYGYTF.